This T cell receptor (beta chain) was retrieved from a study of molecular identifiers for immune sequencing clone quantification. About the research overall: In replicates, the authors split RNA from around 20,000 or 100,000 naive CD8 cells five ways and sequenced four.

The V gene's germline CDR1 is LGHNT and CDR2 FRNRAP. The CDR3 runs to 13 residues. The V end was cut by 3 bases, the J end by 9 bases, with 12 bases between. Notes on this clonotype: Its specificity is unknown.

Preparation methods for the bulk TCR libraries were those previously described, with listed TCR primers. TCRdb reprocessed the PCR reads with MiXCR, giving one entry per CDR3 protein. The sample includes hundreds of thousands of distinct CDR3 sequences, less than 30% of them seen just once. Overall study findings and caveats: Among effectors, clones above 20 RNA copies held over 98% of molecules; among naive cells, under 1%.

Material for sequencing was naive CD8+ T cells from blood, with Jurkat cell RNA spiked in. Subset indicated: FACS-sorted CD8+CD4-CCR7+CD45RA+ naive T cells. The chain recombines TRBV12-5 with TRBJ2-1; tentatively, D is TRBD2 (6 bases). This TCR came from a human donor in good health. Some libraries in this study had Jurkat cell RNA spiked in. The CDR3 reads CASGFFKGGEQFF. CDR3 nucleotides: TGTGCTAGTGGTTTCTTTAAGGGAGGTGAGCAGTTCTTC.